Each of the 24 T cell receptor beta chains below was sequenced from the same sample in a study of molecular identifiers for immune sequencing clone quantification (dated by TCRdb to the late 2010s). Library construction relied on PCR. The listed sequencing device is Illumina HiSeq 4000. TCRdb ran its own pipeline on the public reads, namely fastp trimming at Q25 and MiXCR clone calling, and kept in-frame beta chains. CDR3 protein duplicates are merged, each entry listing the most common genes and DNA. For this sample the table gives about 640,000 distinct CDR3 sequences, of which 15% to 20% were detected only once. The ten top clones hold roughly 0.83% of the sample. Sequences were obtained from naive CD8+ T cells from blood, with Jurkat cell RNA spiked in. The label giving this sample's cell subset or site can be read as: FACS-sorted CD8+CD4-CCR7+CD45RA+ naive T cells. These receptors came from a human donor in good health. Some libraries in this study had Jurkat cell RNA spiked in.

This clonotype was observed a handful of times. A read error may be the cause here, since a much bigger clone is one base away. The conserved phenylalanine or tryptophan normally closing the CDR3 is absent here, so this likely arose from a read error. This chain links TRBV5-3 with TRBJ1-2; a possible D gene is TRBD1 (5 bases). TRBV5-3 falls under the ORF class, with uncertain function. V gave up 8 bases and J gave up 8 bases, with 19 bases separating them. CDR3 length: 13 amino acids. This CDR3 reads CASSNGAVPGYTY. DNA of the CDR3: TGTGCCAGCAGCAATGGGGCCGTCCCAGGCTACACCTAC.

This clonotype was counted a few times. The chain recombines TRBV19 with TRBJ2-7; TRBD1 matches at 7 bases. The V segment lost 6 bases and the J segment 2 bases; nucleotides outside the gene matches: 7. The CDR3 loop spans 14 amino acids. Per germline, CDR1 LNHDA and CDR2 SQIVND (reference sequence). The CDR3 DNA follows: TGTGCCAGTAGACTTACTGGGACAGCCTACGAGCAGTACTTC. It codes for CASRLTGTAYEQYF.

This clonotype was picked up a small number of times. The chain joins TRBV10-2 to TRBJ1-5, with D tentatively TRBD1 (5 bases). Germline V gene sequence: CDR1 WSHSY, CDR2 SAAADI. The CDR3 spans 15 residues. Trimming pared 3 bases from V and 9 bases from J, leaving 18 bases between. Here the CDR3 DNA reads TGCGCCAGCAGTGATGAGAGGGGACGGGGGGGGCCCCAGCATTTT. It codes for CASSDERGRGGPQHF.

This clonotype has at least ten counts. The V call is TRBV29-1, the J call TRBJ2-6, with a possible D match to TRBD2 (6 bases). Looked up from germline, CDR1 is SQVTM and CDR2 is ANQGSEA. This CDR3 is 16 amino acids long. V gave up 6 bases and J gave up 0 bases, with 15 bases separating them. DNA of the CDR3: TGCAGCGTCCTTCTAGCGCTCGTCTCTGGGGCCAACGTCCTGACTTTC. Translation gives CSVLLALVSGANVLTF.

This clonotype was counted a few times. The rearrangement joins TRBV15 to TRBJ1-6; D uncertain. Between the trimmed V and J ends, which lost 8 bases and 12 bases, there was a span of 8 bases. The CDR3 spans 10 residues. Per the germline V gene, CDR1 is LNHNV and CDR2 is YYDKDF (reference sequence). The CDR3 reads CATGLGPLHF. The DNA for the CDR3 is TGTGCCACCGGACTGGGACCCCTCCACTTT.

This chain uses TRBV30 with TRBJ2-1; TRBD1 aligns across 7 bases. The CDR3 sequence is 14 residues long. J lost 8 bases, V lost 6 bases, and 13 bases had no gene match. The germline V gene has CDR1 GTSNPN and CDR2 SVGIG (reference sequence). The CDR3 coding sequence is TGTGCCTGCCCTCGGTACAGGGGATCTGATGAGCAGTTCTTC. Its translation: CACPRYRGSDEQFF.

This clonotype has more than one count but fewer than ten. DNA for the CDR3: TGTGCCTGGAGTACGGGACAGGGGGCGTATCAGCCCCAGCATTTT. Translated, it gives CAWSTGQGAYQPQHF. The chain employs TRBV30 and TRBJ1-5, with TRBD1 identical over 12 bases. Per germline, CDR1 GTSNPN and CDR2 SVGIG (reference sequence). Trimming cost V 2 bases and J 5 bases; bases outside gene matches: 4. The CDR3 has 15 residues.

This clonotype was seen ten or more times. J is TRBJ2-1 and V is TRBV19; a weak D match, TRBD2 (6 bases). The germline gives CDR1 LNHDA, CDR2 SQIVND (reference sequence). The CDR3 runs 13 residues. The V end lost 5 bases, the J end lost 3 bases, and 8 bases lay between the germline ends. CDR3 coding DNA: TGTGCCAGTAGTGTGGACTACTACAATGAGCAGTTCTTC. Translated: CASSVDYYNEQFF. The full variable domain, with the rest looked up from reference TRBV19 and TRBJ2-1, is DGGITQSPKYLFRKEGQNVTLSCEQNLNHDAMYWYRQDPGQGLRLIYYSQIVNDFQKGDIAEGYSVSREKKESFPLTVTSAQKNPTAFYLCASSVDYYNEQFFGPGTRLTVL.

The sample holds many counts of this clonotype. V is TRBV4-1 and J is TRBJ2-1; possible D gene TRBD2, 5 bases. V was trimmed by 0 bases and J by 4 bases, leaving 10 bases between them. There are 15 residues in the CDR3. Germline V gives CDR1 MGHRA, CDR2 YSYEKL. CDR3 amino acids: CASSQEADTYNEQFF. DNA of the CDR3: TGCGCCAGCAGCCAAGAAGCGGATACTTACAATGAGCAGTTCTTC.

Points on this clonotype: This may be a read error, as it is one base from a much larger clone. The chain has TRBV6-6 and TRBJ1-6; a weak D match, TRBD1 (6 bases). The CDR3 has 15 amino acids. Germline CDR1 reads MNHNY; CDR2 reads SVGAGI (reference sequence). The chain's CDR3 is CASSYVQGENSLLHF. The DNA of the CDR3 is TGTGCCAGCAGTTACGTACAGGGTGAGAATTCACTCCTCCACTTT.

This clonotype was seen at least ten times. The V call is TRBV4-3, the J call TRBJ2-3, with TRBD1 identical over 7 bases. The CDR3 is 16 amino acids. CDR1 is LGHNA and CDR2 is YSLEER in the germline V gene. Trimming removed 0 bases from V and 5 bases from J; junction bases left unmatched: 8. This CDR3 is CASSQDFLGGEDTQYF. CDR3 coding DNA: TGCGCCAGCAGCCAAGATTTTTTAGGGGGCGAAGATACGCAGTATTTT.

The chain combines TRBV9 with TRBJ2-2, with 9 bases that match TRBD1. J lost 1 base, V lost 4 bases, and 5 bases had no gene match. CDR1 is SGDLS and CDR2 is YYNGEE in the germline V gene. The CDR3 runs to 16 residues. Here the CDR3 DNA reads TGTGCCAGCAGCAGGGGGACAGGGCAGAACACCGGGGAGCTGTTTTTT. Protein product: CASSRGTGQNTGELFF.

The sample holds one count of this clonotype. A much larger clone sits a single nucleotide away, making a read error possible. This chain connects TRBV27 to TRBJ2-7; tentatively, D is TRBD1 (6 bases). This CDR3 contains 13 residues. Germline values: CDR1 MNHEY, CDR2 SMNVEV (reference sequence). The CDR3: CASSMGASYERYF. In DNA, the CDR3 is TGTGCCAGCAGTATGGGGGCCTCCTACGAGCGGTACTTC.

This clonotype was seen many times. This chain links TRBV13 with TRBJ2-2; no clear D. Germline CDR1 PRHDT, CDR2 FYEKMQ (reference sequence). The V and J ends lost 5 bases and 6 bases respectively, with 7 bases between them. This CDR3 comprises 12 residues. CDR3 sequence: CASSLTPGELFF. CDR3 DNA sequence: TGTGCCAGCAGCCTAACGCCCGGGGAGCTGTTTTTT.

This clonotype was recorded many times. This chain connects TRBV15 to TRBJ2-5, with D tentatively TRBD1 (5 bases). The CDR3 has 13 residues. The germline V and J ends were trimmed by 1 base and 3 bases, with 6 bases remaining between them. Looked up from germline, CDR1 is LNHNV and CDR2 is YYDKDF (reference sequence). CDR3 loop: CATSRGQKETQYF. CDR3 DNA sequence: TGTGCCACCAGCAGAGGACAGAAAGAGACCCAGTACTTC.

To note about this clonotype: A single base separates this from a much larger clone, so it may be a read error. The V gene is TRBV2, the J gene TRBJ1-2, with D hard to call. This CDR3 is built from 13 residues. CDR1 and CDR2 from the germline V gene are SNHLY and FYNNEI. Here the CDR3 reads CASSDTTNYGHTF. In DNA, the CDR3 is TGTGCCAGCAGTGACACTACTAACTATGGCCACACCTTC.

There are a few counts of this clonotype. The rearrangement uses TRBV7-2 and TRBJ2-1, with a tentative D call TRBD1 (6 bases). Trimming removed 5 bases at V and 4 bases at J, with 21 bases between. The CDR3 totals 17 residues. Germline V CDR1 and CDR2: SGHTA, FQGNSA. The CDR3 DNA is TGTGCCAGCAGCCCACCGGCCGGGACACCTCTTTACAATGAGCAGTTCTTC. It codes for CASSPPAGTPLYNEQFF. Combining the CDR3 with reference TRBV7-2 and TRBJ2-1 gives the whole variable domain GAGVSQSPSNKVTEKGKDVELRCDPISGHTALYWYRQSLGQGLEFLIYFQGNSAPDKSGLPSDRFSAERTGGSVSTLTIQRTQQEDSAVYLCASSPPAGTPLYNEQFFGPGTRLTVL.

The J gene is TRBJ2-7, the V gene TRBV15; perhaps TRBD1 as D (6 bases). CDR3 length: 14 amino acids. Trimming removed 3 bases at V and 12 bases at J, with 21 bases between. Germline-derived CDR1 and CDR2 are LNHNV and YYDKDF (reference sequence). CDR3 residues: CATSRVRGDWWRYF. The DNA for the CDR3 is TGTGCCACCAGCAGGGTCAGGGGAGACTGGTGGCGGTACTTC.

As to this clonotype: A much larger clonotype is one base distant, so this may be a read error. This chain uses TRBV7-2 with TRBJ2-7, with TRBD2 as a possible D gene (6 bases). The CDR3 loop spans 12 amino acids. Germline V gene sequence: CDR1 SGHTA, CDR2 FQGNSA. For the CDR3, the DNA is TGTGCCAGTGTCGGGGGTTTCTACGAGCTGTACTTC. Its translation: CASVGGFYELYF.

This clonotype came up a few times. The V call is TRBV4-1, the J call TRBJ2-1; D gene uncertain. The CDR3 runs 14 residues. The V gene's germline CDR1 is MGHRA and CDR2 YSYEKL. The V gene lost 3 bases and the J gene lost 0 bases, with 6 bases spanning the gap. This CDR3 is CASSQTYSYNEQFF. The CDR3 DNA reads as TGCGCCAGCAGCCAGACCTACTCCTACAATGAGCAGTTCTTC.

Notes on this clonotype: With a much larger clone just one base away, this may be a read error. Likely a read error: the CDR3 ends without its conserved phenylalanine or tryptophan. The chain combines TRBV7-9 with TRBJ2-7; 10 bases line up with TRBD1. With 3 bases clipped from V and 5 bases from J, the junction kept 4 bases outside the gene matches. This CDR3 has 14 amino acids. Germline V gene data show CDR1 as SEHNR and CDR2 as FQNEAQ (reference sequence). The chain's CDR3 is CASSLGTGVHEQYC. The CDR3 DNA reads as TGTGCCAGCAGCTTGGGGACAGGGGTGCACGAGCAGTACTGC.

This clonotype was picked up a small number of times. Possible read error: a much larger clone is one base away. J is TRBJ2-7 and V is TRBV6-5; no definite D call. The CDR3 sequence is 11 residues long. CDR1 MNHEY and CDR2 SVGAGI come from the germline V gene. Here the CDR3 reads CASMSNYEQCF. The CDR3 bases are TGTGCCAGCATGTCGAACTACGAGCAGTGCTTC.

This clonotype was detected ten times or more. The rearrangement links TRBV4-1 to TRBJ2-3, with D maybe TRBD2 (5 bases). Per germline, CDR1 MGHRA and CDR2 YSYEKL. Trimming shortened V by 0 bases and J by 2 bases, and 9 bases separated the two germline ends. This CDR3 is built from 15 residues. The CDR3 loop reads CASSQEERTTDTQYF. The CDR3 DNA sequence: TGCGCCAGCAGCCAAGAGGAGCGGACCACAGATACGCAGTATTTT.

The table lists this clonotype with many counts. The CDR3 DNA reads TGTGCCACCAGCCCCACCGGGACAGGGATCGGGGAGCTGTTTTTT. This encodes CATSPTGTGIGELFF. The J gene is TRBJ2-2, the V gene TRBV24-1, with 9 positions matching TRBD1. The CDR3 runs 15 residues. The ends lost 7 bases at V and 7 bases at J; junction bases unmatched: 9. Germline assignment: CDR1 KGHDR and CDR2 SFDVKD.